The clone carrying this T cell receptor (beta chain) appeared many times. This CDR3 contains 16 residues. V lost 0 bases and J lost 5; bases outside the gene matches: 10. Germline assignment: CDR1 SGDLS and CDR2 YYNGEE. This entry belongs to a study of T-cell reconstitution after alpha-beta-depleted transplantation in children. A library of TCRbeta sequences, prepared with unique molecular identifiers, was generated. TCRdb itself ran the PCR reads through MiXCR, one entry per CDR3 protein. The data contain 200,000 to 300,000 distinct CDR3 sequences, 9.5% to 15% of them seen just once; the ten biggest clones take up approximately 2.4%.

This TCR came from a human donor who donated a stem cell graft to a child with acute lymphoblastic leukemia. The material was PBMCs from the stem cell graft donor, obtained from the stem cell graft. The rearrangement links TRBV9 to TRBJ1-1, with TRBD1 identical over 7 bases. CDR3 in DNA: TGTGCCAGCAGCGTAGTCCCCCCTCCACAGGGGACTGAAGCTTTCTTT. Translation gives CASSVVPPPQGTEAFF.